The 17 T cell receptor beta chains below come from one sample, sequenced in a study of T cells after posttransplantation cyclophosphamide. Profiling relied on immunoSEQ multiplex PCR, and the TCRdb table lists in-frame clones only, not all of them. The repertoire consists of approximately 26,000 clones, none detected only once. The material sequenced was PBMCs. These receptors were obtained from a woman between 45 and 65 years old in good health, CMV-negative, and a related stem cell transplant donor.

The sample holds many counts of this clone. V is TRBV7-7 and J is TRBJ1-1, with 8 bases identical to TRBD1. Unmatched junction bases numbered 21, after V lost 1 base and J lost 8 bases. The V gene's germline CDR1 is SSHAT and CDR2 FNYEAQ (reference sequence). This CDR3 comprises 19 residues. CDR3 residues: CASSLVWTNRGNPGGEAFF. The CDR3 region has the DNA TGTGCCAGCAGCTTAGTCTGGACGAACAGGGGGAACCCGGGCGGGGAAGCTTTCTTT.

CDR3 region: CASAAGTGDSPLHF. The CDR3 bases are TGCGCCAGCGCGGCAGGGACAGGGGATTCACCCCTCCACTTT. V gene TRBV10-1 combines with J gene TRBJ1-6; 10 nucleotides match TRBD1. V lost 8 bases, J lost 8 bases, and 6 bases stayed unmatched. The CDR3 runs 14 residues. Germline CDR1 and CDR2: WNHNN and SYGVQD (reference sequence).

The CDR3 region is CASRDRASYGYTF. CDR3 in DNA: TGTGCCAGCAGGGACAGGGCCTCCTATGGCTACACCTTC. The chain carries TRBV6-5 and TRBJ1-2, with 8 nucleotides matching TRBD1. This CDR3 has 13 residues. Trimming at V came to 6 bases and at J to 4 bases, leaving 4 bases not matched to a gene. Looked up from germline, CDR1 is MNHEY and CDR2 is SVGAGI.

This clone was seen at least ten times. V and J are TRBV19 and TRBJ1-3; D gene unclear. This CDR3 is built from 15 residues. The germline gives CDR1 LNHDA, CDR2 SQIVND (reference sequence). Deletions cut 3 bases from V and 0 bases from J, with 9 bases between. The CDR3 sequence is CASSIEGHSGNTIYF. The CDR3 region has the DNA TGTGCCAGTAGTATTGAGGGCCACTCTGGAAACACCATATATTTT.

This clone was counted at least ten times. This chain joins TRBV19 and TRBJ1-2, with a tentative D call TRBD1 (6 bases). The germline V and J ends were trimmed by 2 bases and 0 bases, with 19 bases remaining between them. The germline V gene has CDR1 LNHDA and CDR2 SQIVND (reference sequence). The CDR3 has 18 residues. CDR3 sequence: CASSILGALGRANYGYTF. As DNA, the CDR3 is TGTGCCAGTAGTATACTGGGGGCTCTGGGCAGAGCTAACTATGGCTACACCTTC.

This clone was counted ten times or more. V is TRBV19 and J is TRBJ2-7, with 11 bases identical to TRBD1. The trim removed 6 bases at V and 1 base at J, leaving 2 bases unmatched. CDR3 size: 14 residues. CDR1 is LNHDA and CDR2 is SQIVND in the germline V gene (reference sequence). The CDR3 is CASRGQGVSYEQYF. The DNA of the CDR3 is TGTGCCAGTAGGGGACAGGGGGTATCCTACGAGCAGTACTTC. Together with reference TRBV19 and TRBJ2-7, the CDR3 gives the full variable domain: DGGITQSPKYLFRKEGQNVTLSCEQNLNHDAMYWYRQDPGQGLRLIYYSQIVNDFQKGDIAEGYSVSREKKESFPLTVTSAQKNPTAFYLCASRGQGVSYEQYFGPGTRLTVT.

This clone has ten or more counts. The V and J genes are TRBV29-1 and TRBJ2-3; possible D gene TRBD2, 5 bases. Trimming took 7 bases from V and 3 from J, leaving 14 bases between them. The CDR3 sequence is 13 residues long. Looked up from germline, CDR1 is SQVTM and CDR2 is ANQGSEA. The CDR3 DNA follows: TGCAGCGCGAGCGAGGGTGGTACAGATACGCAGTATTTT. Protein: CSASEGGTDTQYF.

This clone was recorded many times. The V and J genes are TRBV4-2 and TRBJ2-7, with a possible D match to TRBD1 (5 bases). Trimming took off 1 base at V and 3 bases at J, with 13 bases between the two ends. There are 15 residues in the CDR3. CDR1 is LGHNA, CDR2 YNFKEQ, per germline. The DNA for the CDR3 is TGTGCCAGCAGCCAAGGTAGGGGCACCGACTACGAGCAGTACTTC. As protein: CASSQGRGTDYEQYF.

This clone was recorded at least ten times. This chain joins TRBV6-5 and TRBJ2-5; 8 bases are a match to TRBD2. The CDR3 is 14 residues long. After removal of 4 bases from V and 4 bases from J, the junction contained 5 bases not matched to a gene. CDR1 and CDR2 (germline): MNHEY, SVGAGI. The CDR3 sequence: CASSFLAGRETQYF. The CDR3, as DNA: TGTGCCAGCAGTTTCTTAGCGGGAAGAGAGACCCAGTACTTC.

This clone was detected many times. In nucleotides, the CDR3 is TGTGCCAGCAGGACCCCCGCCGGACAGGAAAAATATGGCTACACCTTC. Amino acid sequence: CASRTPAGQEKYGYTF. The rearrangement links TRBV28 to TRBJ1-2; 7 nucleotides line up with TRBD1. CDR3 length: 16 residues. Germline loops: CDR1 MDHEN, CDR2 SYDVKM. Trimming took 6 bases from V and 5 from J; bases not matched to a gene: 15.

This clone came up many times. The DNA for the CDR3 is TGTGCCAGCAGCAGAAGTGGGGGGACCTACGAGCAGTACTTC. Protein sequence: CASSRSGGTYEQYF. V is TRBV6-5 and J is TRBJ2-7; tentatively, D is TRBD2 (6 bases). Germline V gene data show CDR1 as MNHEY and CDR2 as SVGAGI. This CDR3 is 14 amino acids long. V lost 6 bases and J 2 bases, leaving 14 bases between the germline ends.

This clone was seen many times. The chain carries TRBV11-3 and TRBJ2-3; maybe TRBD2 (5 bases). The ends were cut back, 0 bases at V and 0 bases at J, with 7 bases in the middle. Germline V gives CDR1 SGHNT, CDR2 YENEEA. The CDR3 has 15 residues. In DNA form, the CDR3 reads TGTGCCAGCAGCTTAGACGGCGGGAGCACAGATACGCAGTATTTT. This codes for CASSLDGGSTDTQYF.

This clone appeared many times. This chain uses TRBV6-1 with TRBJ1-5, with a possible D match to TRBD1 (5 bases). V dropped 7 bases and J dropped 7 bases, with 14 bases sitting between them. This CDR3 spans 13 amino acids. Germline CDR1 reads MNHNS; CDR2 reads SASEGT. The CDR3 DNA is TGTGCCAGCATGATTCAGGGAGGGCAGCCCCAGCATTTT. Its translation is CASMIQGGQPQHF.

This clone appeared many times. CDR3 protein: CAQTSSGELFF. The DNA for the CDR3 is TGTGCCCAGACTAGCTCCGGGGAGCTGTTTTTT. The chain couples TRBV30 to TRBJ2-2, with 7 bases matching TRBD2. Per the germline V gene, CDR1 is GTSNPN and CDR2 is SVGIG (reference sequence). The CDR3 consists of 11 residues. J lost 6 bases, V lost 8 bases, and 3 bases had no gene match.

This clone was recorded many times. The V and J genes are TRBV28 and TRBJ1-5; 7 nucleotides match TRBD1. The trim removed 4 bases at V and 9 bases at J, leaving 6 bases unmatched. CDR1 MDHEN and CDR2 SYDVKM come from the germline V gene. The CDR3 consists of 13 residues. The CDR3 spells CASSSRDRGPQHF. The CDR3, as DNA: TGTGCCAGCAGTTCCCGGGACAGAGGGCCCCAGCATTTT.

This clone was picked up many times. The chain carries TRBV5-6 and TRBJ2-3; no clear D. The CDR3 is made up of 16 amino acids. The V gene lost 0 bases and the J gene lost 1 base, with 12 bases spanning the gap. Germline lookup yields CDR1 SGHDT and CDR2 YYEEEE. CDR3 nucleotide sequence: TGTGCCAGCAGCTTGGGGCTGGCTTCTCGCACAGATACGCAGTATTTT. This sequence encodes CASSLGLASRTDTQYF.

This clone turned up a few times. The chain is built from TRBV2 and TRBJ2-2; 9 nucleotides align to TRBD2. In germline, CDR1 is SNHLY, CDR2 FYNNEI. Unmatched junction bases numbered 7, after V lost 8 bases and J lost 3 bases. The CDR3 has 15 amino acids. The CDR3 protein is CASGGSGRYTGELFF. The CDR3 nucleotides are TGTGCCAGCGGCGGTAGCGGGAGATACACCGGGGAGCTGTTTTTT.